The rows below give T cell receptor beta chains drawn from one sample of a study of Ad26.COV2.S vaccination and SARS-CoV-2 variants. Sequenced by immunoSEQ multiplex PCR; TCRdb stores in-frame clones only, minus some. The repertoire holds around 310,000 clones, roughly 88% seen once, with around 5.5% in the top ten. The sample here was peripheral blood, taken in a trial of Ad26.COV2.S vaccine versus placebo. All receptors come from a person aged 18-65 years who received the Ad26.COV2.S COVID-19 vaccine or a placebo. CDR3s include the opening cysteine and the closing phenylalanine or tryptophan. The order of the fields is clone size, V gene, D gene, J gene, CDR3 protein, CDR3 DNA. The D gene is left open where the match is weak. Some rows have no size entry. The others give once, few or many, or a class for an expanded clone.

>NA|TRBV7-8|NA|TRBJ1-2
CASSLDRGWDYGYTF
TGTGCCAGCAGCTTGGACCGAGGCTGGGACTATGGCTACACCTTC
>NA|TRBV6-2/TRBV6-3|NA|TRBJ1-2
CASSTYGRLLGYGYTF
TGTGCCAGCAGTACATACGGACGGTTGCTGGGCTATGGCTACACCTTC
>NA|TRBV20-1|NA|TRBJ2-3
CSASAPWGSTDTQYF
TGCAGTGCTAGTGCCCCCTGGGGGTCCACAGATACGCAGTATTTT
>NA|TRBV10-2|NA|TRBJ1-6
CASSESNVNSPLHF
TGCGCCAGCAGTGAGTCTAACGTTAATTCACCCCTCCACTTT
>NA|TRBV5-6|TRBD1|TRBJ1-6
CASSEDRGFSSPLHF
TGTGCCAGCAGCGAGGACAGGGGGTTTAGTTCACCCCTCCACTTT
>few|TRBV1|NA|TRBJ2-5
CTSSQPICLGQETQYF
TGCACCAGCAGCCAGCCAATTTGCCTAGGTCAGGAGACCCAGTACTTC
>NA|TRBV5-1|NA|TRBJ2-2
CASSFNTGGELFF
TGCGCCAGCAGCTTCAACACCGGCGGGGAGCTGTTTTTT
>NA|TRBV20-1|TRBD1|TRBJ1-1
CSASTGEAFF
TGCAGTGCTAGTACAGGGGAGGCTTTCTTT
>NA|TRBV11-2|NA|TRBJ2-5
CASSLGTASAETQYF
TGTGCCAGCAGCTTAGGGACAGCGAGCGCGGAGACCCAGTACTTC
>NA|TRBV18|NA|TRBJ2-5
CASSPGRAETQYF
TGTGCCAGCTCACCAGGAAGGGCGGAGACCCAGTACTTC
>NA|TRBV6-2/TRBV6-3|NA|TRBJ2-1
CASSYSNPNEQFF
TGTGCCAGCAGTTACTCGAATCCCAATGAGCAGTTCTTC
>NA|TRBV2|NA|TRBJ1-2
CAFGVGYTF
TGTGCCTTTGGGGTTGGCTACACCTTC
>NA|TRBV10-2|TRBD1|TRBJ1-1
CASSESGTVNTEAFF
TGCGCCAGCAGTGAGTCAGGGACAGTGAACACTGAAGCTTTCTTT
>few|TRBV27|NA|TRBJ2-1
CASKPGVPSWDEQFF
TGTGCCAGCAAACCAGGCGTACCCTCTTGGGATGAGCAGTTCTTC
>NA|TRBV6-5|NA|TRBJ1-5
CASSYSQRAGKHF
TGTGCCAGCAGTTACTCACAGAGGGCCGGGAAGCATTTT
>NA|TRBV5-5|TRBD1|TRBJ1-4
CASSIRGEGEKLFF
TGTGCCAGCAGCATCAGGGGGGAGGGTGAAAAACTGTTTTTT
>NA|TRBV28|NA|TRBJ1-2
CASSLGGNYGYTF
TGTGCCAGCAGTTTAGGAGGGAACTATGGCTACACCTTC